This paragraph reports one T cell receptor (beta chain). The sample belongs to a study of CD8+CD57+ T cells in acquired aplastic anemia. V lost 4 bases to trimming and J lost 7 bases; unmatched junction nucleotides: 7. CDR3 length equals 13 residues. The germline V gene encodes CDR1 SGHRS and CDR2 YFSETQ. Genomic DNA acted as the template from which TCR beta VDJ combination and CDR3 sequence profiling were carried out. MiXCR was run by TCRdb on the reads, yielding one entry per CDR3 protein. Of roughly 180,000 distinct CDR3 sequences listed, less than 65% are singletons. By flow cytometry, patients selected for sequencing had shown an expansion of CD8+CD57+ cells. No therapy had been given to the patients at the time of blood sampling.

The specimen was sorted CD4+, CD8+, or CD8+CD57+ T cells (not recorded which) from PBMCs. This sequence was found in a human donor with aplastic anemia. The chain links TRBV5-1 to TRBJ1-2, with 7 bases lining up with TRBD1. Here the CDR3 DNA reads TGCGCCAGCAGCGAAATCAGGGGGGTTGGCTACACCTTC. Its translation is CASSEIRGVGYTF.